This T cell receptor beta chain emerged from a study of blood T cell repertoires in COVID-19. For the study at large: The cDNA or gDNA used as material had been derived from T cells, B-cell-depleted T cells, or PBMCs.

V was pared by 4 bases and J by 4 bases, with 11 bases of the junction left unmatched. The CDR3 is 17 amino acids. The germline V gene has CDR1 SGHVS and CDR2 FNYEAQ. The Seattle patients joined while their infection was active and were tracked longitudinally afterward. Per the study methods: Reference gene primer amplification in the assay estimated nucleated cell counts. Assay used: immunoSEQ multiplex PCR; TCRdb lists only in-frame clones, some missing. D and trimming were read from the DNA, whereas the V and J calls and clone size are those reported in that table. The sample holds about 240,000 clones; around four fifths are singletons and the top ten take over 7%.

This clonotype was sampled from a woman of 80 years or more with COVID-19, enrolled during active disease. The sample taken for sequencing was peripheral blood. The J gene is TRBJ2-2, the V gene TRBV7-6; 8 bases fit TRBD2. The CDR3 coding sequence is TGTGCCAGCAGCTCCCTCTTGCTAGCGGGTCCCACCGGGGAGCTGTTTTTT. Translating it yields CASSSLLLAGPTGELFF.